The 14 T cell receptor beta chains below were found in one sample sequenced in a study of molecular identifiers for immune sequencing clone quantification. TCRdb called the PCR reads again in MiXCR, with one record for every CDR3 protein. This table has over 600,000 distinct CDR3 sequences, nearly 20% appearing once. Source material: naive CD8+ T cells from blood, with Jurkat cell RNA spiked in. Sample subset: FACS-sorted CD8+CD4-CCR7+CD45RA+ naive T cells. The receptors shown here come from a human donor in good health. Some libraries in this study had Jurkat cell RNA spiked in.

This clonotype was observed a few times. J is TRBJ2-1 and V is TRBV27, with D possibly TRBD1 on 6 matching bases. CDR3 length: 15 residues. The germline V and J ends were trimmed by 4 bases and 0 bases, with 10 bases remaining between them. Germline CDR1 MNHEY, CDR2 SMNVEV (reference sequence). In nucleotides, the CDR3 is TGTGCCAGCAGTTCGGACAGCAACTCCTACAATGAGCAGTTCTTC. Translated, it gives CASSSDSNSYNEQFF.

This clonotype showed up many times. V usage is TRBV12-5 and J usage is TRBJ1-1, with D tentatively TRBD1 (5 bases). The CDR3 runs 13 residues. The germline CDR1 and CDR2 sequences are LGHNT and FRNRAP. The V end lost 6 bases, the J end lost 4 bases, and 12 bases lay between the germline ends. Here the CDR3 reads CASGWAGTTEAFF. CDR3 coding DNA: TGTGCTAGTGGCTGGGCCGGGACCACTGAAGCTTTCTTT.

This clonotype was counted at least ten times. The chain is built from TRBV12-3 or TRBV12-4 and TRBJ2-3, with D possibly TRBD2 on 5 matching bases. The V end lost 3 bases, the J end lost 2 bases, and 18 bases lay between the germline ends. This CDR3 has 17 residues. The CDR3 nucleotides are TGTGCCAGCAGTTTTCTCCCGGACTTGGCAAACACAGATACGCAGTATTTT. As protein: CASSFLPDLANTDTQYF.

To note about this clonotype: A read error may explain this, as a much larger clone is one base away. The chain links TRBV5-6 to TRBJ2-3; D may be TRBD2 (6 bases). The CDR3 loop spans 14 amino acids. The germline CDR1 and CDR2 sequences are SGHDT and YYEEEE. The chain's CDR3 is CASTFLASTGTQYF. In nucleotides, the CDR3 is TGTGCCAGCACCTTCCTAGCGAGCACAGGTACGCAGTATTTT.

Points on this clonotype: This could be a read error, since a much larger clone is one nucleotide away. V usage is TRBV7-6 and J usage is TRBJ2-3; maybe TRBD2 (5 bases). This CDR3 comprises 15 residues. From germline, CDR1 is SGHVS and CDR2 FNYEAQ. CDR3 bases: TGTGCCAGCAGCTTAAGCGGATTCGACACAGTTACGCAGTATTTT. Protein: CASSLSGFDTVTQYF. The complete variable domain, with remaining parts taken from reference TRBV7-6 and TRBJ2-3, reads GAGVSQSPRYKVTKRGQDVALRCDPISGHVSLYWYRQALGQGPEFLTYFNYEAQQDKSGLPNDRFSAERPEGSISTLTIQRTEQRDSAMYRCASSLSGFDTVTQYFGPGTRLTVL.

This clonotype appeared many times. This rearrangement joins TRBV6-6 to TRBJ1-2; TRBD1 is a possible D gene (5 bases). The CDR3 loop spans 14 amino acids. Germline values: CDR1 MNHNY, CDR2 SVGAGI (reference sequence). Trimming removed 2 bases from V and 4 bases from J, with 11 bases in between. This CDR3 is CASSYGADSYGYTF. The CDR3 DNA reads TGTGCCAGCAGTTACGGGGCAGACAGCTATGGCTACACCTTC.

In the case of this clonotype: A read error is possible here, since a much larger clone lies one base away. The CDR3 region is CAGSPMRKLFF. The DNA for the CDR3 is TGTGCCGGCAGCCCCATGCGAAAACTGTTTTTT. The chain couples TRBV5-3 to TRBJ1-4; D unresolved. TRBV5-3 is sorted into the ORF group, with uncertain function. The CDR3 runs 11 residues. V was trimmed by 10 bases and J by 10 bases, leaving 14 bases between them.

This clonotype was picked up a small number of times. This chain uses TRBV4-3 with TRBJ1-2; D gene ambiguous. Trimming cost V 4 bases and J 0 bases, with 15 bases left between them. This CDR3 comprises 16 residues. Germline V gives CDR1 LGHNA, CDR2 YSLEER. Written as DNA, the CDR3 is TGCGCCAGCAGCCTTACTAGGCTCGATGCTAACTATGGCTACACCTTC. It yields the protein CASSLTRLDANYGYTF.

There are many counts of this clonotype. The gene calls are TRBV14 and TRBJ1-1; TRBD1 might be the D (6 bases). The CDR3 loop spans 15 amino acids. V was pared by 0 bases and J by 1 base, with 9 bases between. CDR1 and CDR2 (germline): SGHDN, FVKESK. The CDR3 here is CASSQDSGANTEAFF. CDR3 DNA sequence: TGTGCCAGCAGCCAAGACTCAGGGGCGAACACTGAAGCTTTCTTT.

The chain has TRBV7-9 and TRBJ2-7, with 14 bases identical to TRBD2. The germline CDR1 and CDR2 sequences are SEHNR and FQNEAQ (reference sequence). This CDR3 is built from 17 residues. V shed 5 bases, J shed 2 bases, and the junction held 8 bases outside the gene matches. As DNA, the CDR3 is TGTGCCAGCAGCCACACCGGGACTAGCGGGGGCACCTACGAGCAGTACTTC. It encodes CASSHTGTSGGTYEQYF.

This clonotype was counted a few times. The rearrangement joins TRBV27 to TRBJ2-1; the D call may be TRBD1 or TRBD2 (5 bases each). Germline CDR1 and CDR2: MNHEY and SMNVEV (reference sequence). V dropped 5 bases and J dropped 8 bases, with 25 bases sitting between them. The CDR3 totals 17 residues. As DNA, the CDR3 is TGTGCCAGCAGTGCCCTTTTACCGGGGCTAAGTAGGGATGAGCAGTTCTTC. Residues: CASSALLPGLSRDEQFF.

This clonotype was found once. It may be a read error: a sequence one base away is much more abundant. The V and J genes are TRBV19 and TRBJ2-3; TRBD2 aligns across 15 bases. Germline-derived CDR1 and CDR2 are LNHDA and SQIVND (reference sequence). This CDR3 comprises 22 residues. This CDR3 is CASSPSPGLAGGSPLSTDTQCF. The CDR3 region has the DNA TGTGCCAGTAGTCCCTCCCCGGGACTAGCGGGAGGAAGCCCTTTAAGCACAGATACGCAGTGTTTT.

This clonotype was seen ten or more times. The rearrangement links TRBV29-1 to TRBJ2-5; D could derive from TRBD1 or TRBD2 (5 bases each). The germline V gene encodes CDR1 SQVTM and CDR2 ANQGSEA. The CDR3 spans 14 residues. Trimming left V 4 bases short and J 1 base short, with 13 bases between. In DNA form, the CDR3 reads TGCAGCGTTGTCGGGGCCATTATCCAAGAGACCCAGTACTTC. It translates to CSVVGAIIQETQYF.

Points on this clonotype: The junction differs from germline at one of its ends, possibly a read error. The J gene is TRBJ2-1, the V gene TRBV7-3, with 8 bases lining up with TRBD2. The CDR3 contains 14 residues. CDR1 and CDR2 from the germline V gene are SGHTA and FQGTGA. The CDR3 DNA follows: TGTGCCAACAGCTTAAGCGGGAGCGACAATGAGCAGTTCTTC. Protein: CANSLSGSDNEQFF.